This paragraph reports one T cell receptor (beta chain). This sample includes further DNA sequences coding for the same CDR3. Only in-frame clones appear in the TCRdb table, and some are missing; sequencing was by immunoSEQ multiplex PCR. This sample has some 200,000 clones; approximately 80% occur once, and the top ten carry about 1.3%. This sample is drawn from a study of blood T cell repertoires in COVID-19. Trimming shortened V by 3 bases and J by 2 bases, and 7 bases separated the two germline ends. Germline lookup yields CDR1 KGHSH and CDR2 LQKENI. The CDR3 loop spans 13 amino acids. This chain uses TRBV18 with TRBJ1-2, with D unclear. Sequenced input: PBMCs or T cells enriched from blood (not recorded which). The TCR sequence derives from a woman aged 40 to 55 with acute COVID-19. CDR3 DNA sequence: TGTGCCAGCTCACCCGACAAGAACTATGGCTACACCTTC. Protein sequence: CASSPDKNYGYTF.